This TCR beta chain was retrieved from a study of siplizumab effects on memory and regulatory T cells (dated by TCRdb to the late 2010s). Describing the broader study: The study examined how the anti-CD2 antibody siplizumab affects alloreactive T-cell subsets in allogeneic mixed lymphocyte reactions built from human PBMCs.

General study outcomes and caveats: Compared with memory T cells, unstimulated naive T cells appeared more diverse, and naive cells seemed to make a substantial contribution to the alloresponse. About 80-97% of proliferating CD4+ or CD8+ clones could not be given a naive or memory phenotype. Siplizumab significantly lowered the cumulative frequency of alloreactive sequences that could be traced to unstimulated CD4+ memory T cells. Because sequences below about 10^-5 frequency were poorly captured, only a minor fraction of alloreactive clones could be mapped to unstimulated subsets. Among mappable alloreactive CD4+ clones, an average Treg-derived fraction of over 60% was observed with siplizumab, compared with about 25% in control reactions. Whether proliferating Tregs from siplizumab cultures actually had suppressive function was not functionally confirmed.

In a few donor pairs, further sequencing was done on unstimulated CD8+ naive, CD4+ memory, CD8+ TEMRA, CD4+ naive and CD8+ effector memory subsets. TCRbeta CDR3 sequencing was performed on sorted unstimulated T cells and on proliferating T cells recovered from mixed lymphocyte reactions. Fresh whole blood from fewer than 12 HLA-typed healthy donors was used to isolate PBMCs. The CDR3 has 15 amino acids, counting the end cysteine and phenylalanine. Only CDR3 DNA is held: 45 bases, read in frame from base 1. Germline trimming amounts to 5 bases on V and 7 bases on J, with 9 as the count of junction bases outside the gene matches. CDR1 and CDR2, per the germline V gene, are SGHVS and FNYEAQ. Library preparation was by the immunoSEQ multiplex PCR assay. Each sample had roughly 90,000 TCR templates assayed by the deep sequencing platform. Genomic DNA extracted from sorted T cells was used for TCRbeta CDR3 sequencing. In the authors' own workflow: Clonal analysis of TCRbeta CDR3 data was done in the R programming language. Alloreactive CD4+ and CD8+ clones were defined by comparing unstimulated samples with post-reaction CFSE-low samples. By matching sequences to the repertoires of sorted unstimulated Treg and non-Treg cells, each alloreactive CD4+ clone was assigned a regulatory or non-regulatory origin. TCRdb re-hosts the immuneACCESS table, in-frame sequences only. Its copies lack some clones; in the studies checked, an unresolved V gene accounts for under half of them, and the cause for the rest is not known. The D gene and trimming were derived from the DNA, and the V and J assignments and clone size from that table. The sample table contains tens of thousands of clones; only one count was recorded for about 98% of them. Around 1% of the sample lies in the top ten.

Points on this clone: The antigen this receptor binds is unknown. No base qualities exist here, and no much larger clone lies one base off it.

The V and J segments used are TRBV7-6 and TRBJ2-3; 10 middle bases align to TRBD2. This receptor was taken from a human donor in good health. The sequenced material came from naive CD8+ T cells sorted from blood. This specimen's cell subset or site label, interpreted: unstimulated naive T cells. The nucleotide sequence is given as TGTGCCAGCAGCCCGGGGCTAGCGGGAGTAAATACGCAGTATTTT. Its translation reads: CASSPGLAGVNTQYF. This CDR3, with the reference TRBV7-6 and TRBJ2-3 proteins standing in past its ends, gives the full variable domain GAGVSQSPRYKVTKRGQDVALRCDPISGHVSLYWYRQALGQGPEFLTYFNYEAQQDKSGLPNDRFSAERPEGSISTLTIQRTEQRDSAMYRCASSPGLAGVNTQYFGPGTRLTVL.